A single TCR beta chain is shown here with its context. Its antigen is not known. RNA, once extracted, was reverse transcribed into cDNA for use as the sequencing template. Sequencing used immunoSEQ multiplex PCR; TCRdb keeps in-frame clones, though not all of them. Of about 110,000 clones listed, around 59% are singletons. This sample stems from a study of CD8+ T cells in alopecia areata. The germline V gene has CDR1 SGHVS and CDR2 FNYEAQ. V dropped 0 bases and J dropped 4 bases, with 12 bases sitting between them. The CDR3 extends over 16 amino acids. Sorting from PBMCs produced CD4+ and CD8+ T cells. Study-level findings and limits: Lesional scalp displayed greater clonality than normal scalp, most notably in alopecia totalis/universalis.

This clonotype originated in a human donor in good health. V usage is TRBV7-6 and J usage is TRBJ2-2; D may be TRBD1 or TRBD2 (6 bases each). The source material was CD8+ T cells sorted from blood. Here the CDR3 reads CASSLATGASTGELFF. CDR3 bases: TGTGCCAGCAGCTTAGCGACGGGGGCGAGCACCGGGGAGCTGTTTTTT. The full variable domain, completed using reference TRBV7-6 and TRBJ2-2, is GAGVSQSPRYKVTKRGQDVALRCDPISGHVSLYWYRQALGQGPEFLTYFNYEAQQDKSGLPNDRFSAERPEGSISTLTIQRTEQRDSAMYRCASSLATGASTGELFFGEGSRLTVL.